This T cell receptor (beta chain) was documented in a study of cytomegalovirus exposure and HLA in healthy donors. The data were produced by immunoSEQ multiplex PCR, yet TCRdb's version contains in-frame clones alone and is incomplete. The table lists around 71,000 clones, about 94% of them singletons. This receptor was taken from a man between 18 and 35 years old in good health and CMV-seropositive. The sequencing sample was made of PBMCs.

CDR3 DNA sequence: TGTGCCAGTAGCCTGGGGAGATCAGGAAACACCATATATTTT. As protein: CASSLGRSGNTIYF. The J gene is TRBJ1-3, the V gene TRBV25-1; no reliable D call. V was trimmed by 9 bases and J by 4 bases, leaving 16 bases between them. CDR3 length: 14 amino acids. Per germline, CDR1 MGHDK and CDR2 SYGVNS.